This TCR beta chain was observed in a study of shared clonotypes between healthy human individuals. General observations from the study: Naive CD4 clonotypes overlapped across a handful of donors at about 5%. Measured sharing among donors was expected to vary with sequencing depth.

V shed 7 bases and J shed 0 bases, with 16 bases lying between them. The CDR3 is 15 residues long. Germline CDR1 SQVTM, CDR2 ANQGSEA. To note about this clone: Its antigen is not identified.

Clones were sequenced by immunoSEQ multiplex PCR, and TCRdb holds only the in-frame ones, with some missing. The repertoire includes roughly 1,500,000 clones, roughly 98% of them detected once, and 0.4% to 0.55% sits in the top ten. This sequence was found in a young man in good health. What was sequenced was naive CD4+ T cells sorted from blood. The subset is: CD45RA+ positively selected. J is TRBJ2-1 and V is TRBV29-1; D perhaps matches TRBD2 (5 bases). Written as DNA, the CDR3 is TGCAGCGCCCTGACTGGGCGGGCCTCCTACAATGAGCAGTTCTTC. This sequence encodes CSALTGRASYNEQFF.